One and the same sample provided the 14 T cell receptor beta chains below, sequenced in a study of tumor-infiltrating lymphocytes in primary liver carcinoma. The tissue used was unsorted bulk material of 20-30 mg. RNA and DNA were co-extracted from it with the AllPrep DNA/RNA mini kit. cDNA specific to TCR beta was made from approximately 500 ng of total RNA, with a constant-region primer employed for priming. Slightly modified ARM-PCR, run as three nested multiplex PCR rounds, produced the TCR beta libraries. TRBV1-TRBV30 forward primers paired with a C-beta reverse primer were used in the first two PCR rounds, which ran approximately 11 cycles each. A single record per CDR3 protein comes from TCRdb applying MiXCR to the multiplex PCR reads. The data show more than 100,000 distinct CDR3 sequences, under 70% seen once. The sequenced sample consisted of tumor-adjacent normal liver tissue. These receptors were taken from a woman aged 60-75 years with primary liver carcinoma and hepatitis B virus infection.

As DNA, the CDR3 is TGCAGCGTTTCGGGCGGACTACTAGCGGGAGCAAACAATGAGCAGTTCTTC. Protein product: CSVSGGLLAGANNEQFF. This rearrangement joins TRBV29-1 to TRBJ2-1, with 11 bases fitting TRBD2. The germline gives CDR1 SQVTM, CDR2 ANQGSEA. This CDR3 is 17 amino acids long. Trimming at V came to 5 bases and at J to 5 bases, leaving 14 bases not matched to a gene.

The chain couples TRBV18 to TRBJ2-1; tentatively, D is TRBD2 (7 bases). The V end was cut by 4 bases, the J end by 1 base, with 14 bases between. Germline V lookup: CDR1 KGHSH, CDR2 LQKENI. CDR3 length equals 16 residues. Here the CDR3 DNA reads TGTGCCAGCTCACGGGGGGGCGGGAGTTCCTACAATGAGCAGTTCTTC. Translating gives CASSRGGGSSYNEQFF.

A remark on this clonotype: This may be a read error: a much more frequent sequence differs by one nucleotide. The chain uses TRBV7-9 and TRBJ2-1; 12 bases line up with TRBD2. Looked up from germline, CDR1 is SEHNR and CDR2 is FQNEAQ (reference sequence). This CDR3 has 17 amino acids. Here the CDR3 DNA reads TGTGCCAGCAGCTTGGCTCTGACTAGCGGGAGACACAATAAGCAGTTCTTC. Translating gives CASSLALTSGRHNKQFF. The variable domain in full, with the rest retrieved from reference TRBV7-9 and TRBJ2-1, is DTGVSQNPRHKITKRGQNVTFRCDPISEHNRLYWYRQTLGQGPEFLTYFQNEAQLEKSRLLSDRFSAERPKGSFSTLEIQRTEQGDSAMYLCASSLALTSGRHNKQFFGPGTRLTVL.

This clonotype has only one observation. One base away lies a much larger clone, so this may be a sequencing read error. V usage is TRBV12-3 or TRBV12-4 and J usage is TRBJ2-3, with a possible D match to TRBD1 (5 bases). The CDR3 has 16 amino acids. The CDR3 reads CAISLGVSPQVDTQYF. The CDR3 DNA reads TGTGCCATCAGTTTAGGAGTCTCCCCACAGGTTGATACGCAGTATTTT.

The chain couples TRBV19 to TRBJ1-1, with no clear D. The CDR3 is 13 residues long. Germline CDR1 reads LNHDA; CDR2 reads SQIVND (reference sequence). V gave up 0 bases and J gave up 5 bases, with 7 bases separating them. As DNA, the CDR3 is TGTGCCAGTAGTATAGACGCCGTTACTGAAGCTTTCTTT. It translates to CASSIDAVTEAFF. The whole variable domain, remainder taken from reference TRBV19 and TRBJ1-1, is DGGITQSPKYLFRKEGQNVTLSCEQNLNHDAMYWYRQDPGQGLRLIYYSQIVNDFQKGDIAEGYSVSREKKESFPLTVTSAQKNPTAFYLCASSIDAVTEAFFGQGTRLTVV.

This clonotype rates as medium-sized. This rearrangement joins TRBV11-2 to TRBJ1-2; maybe TRBD1 (5 bases). CDR1 and CDR2 from the germline V gene are SGHAT and FQNNGV. V was trimmed by 5 bases and J by 2 bases, leaving 15 bases between them. The CDR3 covers 15 residues. CDR3 amino acids: CASSPRQTENYGYTF. In DNA, the CDR3 is TGTGCCAGCAGCCCCCGCCAGACAGAAAACTATGGCTACACCTTC.

On this clonotype: Sequence at one end of the junction differs from germline and may be a read error. The chain is built from TRBV6-6 and TRBJ1-2; D gene uncertain. The CDR3 has 13 amino acids. Germline V lookup: CDR1 MNHNY, CDR2 SVGAGI (reference sequence). CDR3 nucleotide sequence: TGTGCCAACAGTTACGGGAACAAGGGCGGCTACACCTTC. It encodes CANSYGNKGGYTF.

Note on this clonotype: With a much larger clone just one base away, this may be a read error. The conserved final phenylalanine or tryptophan is absent from the CDR3, which likely points to a read error. The rearrangement uses TRBV28 and TRBJ2-7; no firm D call. V shed 7 bases and J shed 2 bases, with 12 bases lying between them. From germline, CDR1 is MDHEN and CDR2 SYDVKM. This CDR3 has 13 amino acids. The CDR3 here is CASTSGTTYEQYL. CDR3 nucleotide sequence: TGTGCCAGCACCTCGGGCACAACCTACGAGCAGTACCTC.

Concerning this clonotype itself: A junction end diverges from the germline sequence, so it may reflect a read error. The chain joins TRBV29-1 to TRBJ2-5; D remains unclear. This CDR3 is 12 amino acids long. From germline, CDR1 is SQVTM and CDR2 ANQGSEA. CDR3 in amino acids: CSGMEFGETHYF. The CDR3 nucleotides read TGCAGTGGGATGGAGTTTGGAGAGACCCATTACTTC.

This clonotype was recorded only once. A much larger clone is a single base away; this may be a read error. CDR3 sequence (DNA): TGTGCCAGCAGCTTAGCACCAGCCTCTTTGTTAGGCTACACCTTC. Translation gives CASSLAPASLLGYTF. The rearrangement links TRBV7-8 to TRBJ1-2; D remains unclear. Trimming took off 0 bases at V and 8 bases at J, with 16 bases between the two ends. Germline V gives CDR1 SGHVS, CDR2 FQNEAQ. The CDR3 has 15 residues.

As concerns this clonotype: One end of the junction varies from germline; a read error may be responsible. V usage is TRBV2 and J usage is TRBJ1-2; a weak D match, TRBD1 (6 bases). Germline CDR1 and CDR2: SNHLY and FYNNEI. CDR3 length: 12 amino acids. This chain's CDR3 is CASSYRDYDYTF. The CDR3, as DNA: TGTGCGAGCAGCTACAGGGACTATGACTACACCTTC. Full variable domain (missing parts from reference TRBV2 and TRBJ1-2): EPEVTQTPSHQVTQMGQEVILRCVPISNHLYFYWYRQILGQKVEFLVSFYNNEISEKSEIFDDQFSVERPDGSNFTLKIRSTKLEDSAMYFCASSYRDYDYTFGSGTRLTVV.

The chain has TRBV29-1 and TRBJ1-2, with 7 nucleotides matching TRBD1. Germline V CDR1 and CDR2: SQVTM, ANQGSEA. This CDR3 is 13 amino acids long. The CDR3 reads CSAVRDSMDGYTF. The DNA for the CDR3 is TGCAGTGCCGTTCGGGACAGCATGGATGGCTACACCTTC.

A word on this clonotype: An end of the junction differs from the germline gene, which may be a read error. The rearrangement joins TRBV6-1 to TRBJ1-2; no clear D gene. This CDR3 is built from 13 residues. From germline, CDR1 is MNHNS and CDR2 SASEGT. The CDR3 reads CVSSLIHGEGYTF. CDR3 nucleotide sequence: TGTGTCAGCAGTCTCATTCATGGCGAAGGCTACACCTTC.

This chain links TRBV25-1 with TRBJ1-1; 7 bases align to TRBD1. CDR3 length: 14 amino acids. The V segment lost 9 bases and the J segment 0 bases; nucleotides outside the gene matches: 7. Germline CDR1 is MGHDK and CDR2 is SYGVNS. CDR3 loop: CASTGTVMNTEAFF. The CDR3 nucleotides are TGTGCCAGTACAGGGACAGTTATGAACACTGAAGCTTTCTTT. Complete variable domain (other parts from reference TRBV25-1 and TRBJ1-1): EADIYQTPRYLVIGTGKKITLECSQTMGHDKMYWYQQDPGMELHLIHYSYGVNSTEKGDLSSESTVSRIRTEHFPLTLESARPSHTSQYLCASTGTVMNTEAFFGQGTRLTVV.